These 30 T cell receptor beta chains came from one sample sequenced in a study of spatial heterogeneity in lung cancer. TCRdb passed the 5' RACE reads through MiXCR, listing each CDR3 protein once. The data hold some 37,000 distinct CDR3 sequences, with 7.5% observed a single time. Time point of the sample: sample taken at primary tumor resection. The sequencing used PBMCs, collected at surgery. Receptors originate from a male donor with early-stage non-small cell lung cancer.

Ten or more counts support this clonotype. This chain uses TRBV27 with TRBJ2-7; possible D gene TRBD1, 5 bases. CDR1 MNHEY and CDR2 SMNVEV come from the germline V gene (reference sequence). V was cut by 6 bases and J by 3 bases, with 15 bases left in between. This CDR3 spans 14 amino acids. The CDR3 reads CASSPRWGSYEQYV. CDR3 DNA sequence: TGTGCCAGCAGCCCCCGGTGGGGCAGCTACGAGCAGTACGTC.

In its sample, this clonotype was seen a few times. The V and J genes are TRBV6-5 and TRBJ2-5, with 9 positions matching TRBD1. The CDR3 has 14 amino acids. The trim removed 4 bases at V and 5 bases at J, leaving 5 bases unmatched. Per germline, CDR1 MNHEY and CDR2 SVGAGI. The CDR3 loop reads CASSFQTGGETQYF. CDR3 in DNA: TGTGCCAGCAGTTTTCAGACAGGGGGGGAGACCCAGTACTTC.

The chain links TRBV12-3 or TRBV12-4 to TRBJ1-3; 9 bases agree with TRBD1. This CDR3 has 16 amino acids. With V trimmed by 2 bases and J by 4 bases, 6 bases remained unmatched. The DNA for the CDR3 is TGTGCCAGCAGTTTACAACAGGGGGCGTTAGGAAACACCATATATTTT. This gives the protein CASSLQQGALGNTIYF.

This clonotype was counted many times. J is TRBJ2-7 and V is TRBV6-5; 9 bases align to TRBD2. CDR3 size: 16 residues. CDR1 and CDR2 (germline): MNHEY, SVGAGI. Trimming removed 5 bases from V and 0 bases from J; junction bases left unmatched: 8. CDR3 DNA: TGTGCCAGCAGTGTCCTGGGCGGGGGGGCCTCCTACGAGCAGTACTTC. This sequence encodes CASSVLGGGASYEQYF.

This clonotype has a handful of counts. The rearrangement joins TRBV7-8 to TRBJ2-1; 7 nucleotides align to TRBD1. Trimming at V came to 4 bases and at J to 9 bases, leaving 9 bases not matched to a gene. Per the germline V gene, CDR1 is SGHVS and CDR2 is FQNEAQ. The CDR3 is 14 amino acids. The CDR3 DNA follows: TGTGCCAGCAGCTCGACAGGGTTACGTAGTGAGCAGTTCTTC. Translating gives CASSSTGLRSEQFF.

The table lists this clonotype with many counts. The gene calls are TRBV7-2 and TRBJ1-1; the D is unclear. Germline V gene data show CDR1 as SGHTA and CDR2 as FQGNSA. The CDR3 is 14 residues long. V shed 4 bases and J shed 3 bases, with 12 bases lying between them. In DNA, the CDR3 is TGTGCCAGCAGCTCTCCCCGGTCCTACACTGAAGCTTTCTTT. Residues: CASSSPRSYTEAFF.

Many counts were recorded for this clonotype. This chain links TRBV10-3 with TRBJ1-1; D not certain. CDR1 and CDR2 (germline): ENHRY, SYGVKD. This CDR3 spans 16 amino acids. V dropped 3 bases and J dropped 0 bases, with 14 bases sitting between them. In nucleotides, the CDR3 is TGTGCCATCAGTGAACTGGGCAGTTCAATGAACACTGAAGCTTTCTTT. Amino acids: CAISELGSSMNTEAFF.

This clonotype was seen once. The chain couples TRBV7-8 to TRBJ1-1; 8 nucleotides line up with TRBD1. The CDR3 contains 14 residues. The ends lost 4 bases at V and 4 bases at J; junction bases unmatched: 5. Germline V lookup: CDR1 SGHVS, CDR2 FQNEAQ. The CDR3 loop reads CASSSQGAVTEAFF. The CDR3 DNA sequence: TGTGCCAGCAGCTCGCAGGGGGCTGTCACTGAAGCTTTCTTT.

This clonotype was observed a handful of times. V and J are TRBV6-6 and TRBJ2-3, with D unresolved. The ends were cut back, 0 bases at V and 1 base at J, with 8 bases in the middle. Per germline, CDR1 MNHNY and CDR2 SVGAGI (reference sequence). This CDR3 comprises 15 residues. This chain's CDR3 is CASSYSLRGTDTQYF. The CDR3 DNA reads TGTGCCAGCAGTTACTCGTTGCGCGGCACAGATACGCAGTATTTT.

This clonotype occurred a few times. The chain employs TRBV6-2 or TRBV6-3 and TRBJ1-1; the match to TRBD1 covers 8 bases. Looked up from germline, CDR1 is MNHEY and CDR2 is SVGEGT. This CDR3 is 11 amino acids long. Losses at the gene ends were 6 bases for V and 10 bases for J; bases not matched to a gene: 4. As DNA, the CDR3 is TGTGCCAGCAGCCAACAGGGGGGAGCTTTCTTT. It translates to CASSQQGGAFF.

In this sample, this clonotype turned up a few times. The chain links TRBV6-2 or TRBV6-3 to TRBJ1-2; D ambiguous. V lost 8 bases and J lost 8, with 27 bases in between. The CDR3 is 16 amino acids. Germline CDR1 and CDR2: MNHEY and SVGEGT. The CDR3 loop is CASYVGSAIPLYGYTF. In DNA form, the CDR3 reads TGTGCCAGCTACGTAGGCTCCGCAATCCCCCTCTACGGCTACACCTTC.

Many counts were recorded for this clonotype. The rearrangement joins TRBV4-3 to TRBJ2-3; 15 nucleotides agree with TRBD2. The CDR3 extends over 17 amino acids. Germline-derived CDR1 and CDR2 are LGHNA and YSLEER. V lost 2 bases to trimming and J lost 4 bases; unmatched junction nucleotides: 4. The CDR3 region has the DNA TGCGCCAGCAGCCAATCCCGGACTAGCGGGAGGGCAGATACGCAGTATTTT. Amino acid sequence: CASSQSRTSGRADTQYF.

Many counts were recorded for this clonotype. The chain is built from TRBV7-2 and TRBJ2-1, with D perhaps matching TRBD2 (5 bases). This CDR3 comprises 13 residues. From germline, CDR1 is SGHTA and CDR2 FQGNSA. The V and J ends lost 4 bases and 7 bases respectively, with 11 bases between them. CDR3 residues: CASSSILVNEQFF. The CDR3 coding sequence is TGTGCCAGCAGCTCCATACTAGTAAATGAGCAGTTCTTC.

This clonotype came up a few times. V gene TRBV2 combines with J gene TRBJ1-5; TRBD1 might be the D (6 bases). With 3 bases removed from V and 4 bases from J, the gap between germline ends came to 13 bases. Per germline, CDR1 SNHLY and CDR2 FYNNEI. The CDR3 runs 15 residues. This CDR3 is CASSDSGQGNQPQHF. Written as DNA, the CDR3 is TGTGCCAGCAGTGACTCGGGCCAGGGGAATCAGCCCCAGCATTTT.

In its sample, this clonotype was seen many times. The V call is TRBV6-6, the J call TRBJ2-1, with D perhaps TRBD1 or TRBD2 (5 bases each). CDR1 and CDR2 from the germline V gene are MNHNY and SVGAGI (reference sequence). This CDR3 is 14 amino acids long. V lost 6 bases and J 4 bases, leaving 13 bases between the germline ends. CDR3 bases: TGTGCCAGCAGCCTACCGGGGCCGTACAATGAGCAGTTCTTC. Translating it yields CASSLPGPYNEQFF.

This chain links TRBV24-1 with TRBJ2-2; D gene ambiguous. The germline gives CDR1 KGHDR, CDR2 SFDVKD. The germline V and J ends were trimmed by 0 bases and 2 bases, with 6 bases remaining between them. The CDR3 loop spans 15 amino acids. CDR3 DNA sequence: TGTGCCACCAGTGATTTGGACCCTAACACCGGGGAGCTGTTTTTT. Translation gives CATSDLDPNTGELFF.

This clonotype came up many times. V and J are TRBV19 and TRBJ2-1; TRBD1 matches 9 bases. CDR1 LNHDA and CDR2 SQIVND come from the germline V gene (reference sequence). The CDR3 length is 15 residues. The trim removed 7 bases at V and 8 bases at J, leaving 12 bases unmatched. DNA of the CDR3: TGTGCCAGTATTTTGGGACAGGGAGGGTACCATGAGCAGTTCTTC. Its translation is CASILGQGGYHEQFF.

Many counts were recorded for this clonotype. The rearrangement uses TRBV3-1 and TRBJ2-3; D tentatively reads TRBD1 or TRBD2 (6 bases each). The germline V and J ends were trimmed by 6 bases and 4 bases, with 11 bases remaining between them. This CDR3 comprises 13 residues. Germline V gene lookup returns CDR1 LGHDT and CDR2 YNNKEL (reference sequence). The CDR3 DNA is TGTGCCAGCAGTCTGGGGGGCGCAGATACGCAGTATTTT. This gives the protein CASSLGGADTQYF.

This clonotype was detected ten times or more. The chain couples TRBV6-6 to TRBJ2-5; D perhaps matches TRBD1 (5 bases). Per the germline V gene, CDR1 is MNHNY and CDR2 is SVGAGI (reference sequence). There are 12 residues in the CDR3. V dropped 5 bases and J dropped 7 bases, with 11 bases sitting between them. CDR3 region: CASSDSLGTQYF. The CDR3 nucleotides read TGTGCCAGCAGTGACAGCCTGGGGACCCAGTACTTC.

The J gene is TRBJ2-5, the V gene TRBV7-2; tentatively, D is TRBD2 (6 bases). The CDR3 spans 14 residues. CDR1 and CDR2 (germline): SGHTA, FQGNSA. V lost 1 base, J lost 5 bases, and 11 bases lay in between. CDR3 sequence: CASSLVGSYETQYF. The CDR3 region has the DNA TGTGCCAGCAGCTTAGTCGGGAGTTATGAGACCCAGTACTTC.

The rearrangement uses TRBV10-3 and TRBJ2-7; tentatively, D is TRBD1 (5 bases). The CDR3 covers 13 residues. The V end lost 4 bases, the J end lost 6 bases, and 13 bases lay between the germline ends. In germline, CDR1 is ENHRY, CDR2 SYGVKD. The CDR3 loop is CAISVQVLGEQYV. The CDR3 coding sequence is TGTGCCATCAGTGTACAGGTGCTTGGCGAGCAGTACGTC.

This clonotype was counted many times. This chain links TRBV18 with TRBJ2-3, with TRBD2 identical over 8 bases. This CDR3 is built from 16 residues. J was trimmed by 0 bases and V by 2 bases; bases with no gene match: 4. Germline-derived CDR1 and CDR2 are KGHSH and LQKENI. CDR3 protein: CASSPEAGASTDTQYF. As DNA, the CDR3 is TGTGCCAGCTCACCAGAAGCGGGGGCCAGCACAGATACGCAGTATTTT.

This clonotype was detected ten times or more. This chain joins TRBV10-3 and TRBJ1-1; no reliable D call. V gave up 8 bases and J gave up 4 bases, with 17 bases separating them. Germline V gene lookup returns CDR1 ENHRY and CDR2 SYGVKD. The CDR3 is 14 amino acids. The CDR3 spells CAISSPTEATEAFF. CDR3 DNA sequence: TGTGCCATCTCATCTCCCACGGAGGCCACTGAAGCTTTCTTT.

There are many counts of this clonotype. The chain has TRBV19 and TRBJ2-1; the match to TRBD2 covers 10 bases. The germline V gene encodes CDR1 LNHDA and CDR2 SQIVND (reference sequence). The CDR3 loop spans 19 amino acids. With 3 bases clipped from V and 8 bases from J, the junction kept 19 bases outside the gene matches. The DNA for the CDR3 is TGTGCCAGTAGTATCCCTAAAACCCCTAGCGGGAGAAATACCGATGAGCAGTTCTTC. Amino acid sequence: CASSIPKTPSGRNTDEQFF. The whole variable domain, filled in from reference TRBV19 and TRBJ2-1, reads DGGITQSPKYLFRKEGQNVTLSCEQNLNHDAMYWYRQDPGQGLRLIYYSQIVNDFQKGDIAEGYSVSREKKESFPLTVTSAQKNPTAFYLCASSIPKTPSGRNTDEQFFGPGTRLTVL.

This clonotype was seen many times. The V and J genes are TRBV20-1 and TRBJ1-1; D unclear. The germline CDR1 and CDR2 sequences are DFQATT and SNEGSKA (reference sequence). V lost 6 bases and J lost 5, with 16 bases in between. The length of the CDR3 is 13 residues. CDR3 loop: CSAADVLGTEAFF. The CDR3 bases are TGCAGTGCCGCAGATGTGTTAGGGACTGAAGCTTTCTTT.

This clonotype was seen ten or more times. The rearrangement links TRBV12-3 or TRBV12-4 to TRBJ2-5, with D maybe TRBD1 (6 bases). The CDR3 is made up of 15 amino acids. V gave up 6 bases and J gave up 5 bases, with 19 bases separating them. The DNA of the CDR3 is TGTGCCAGCAGCCTTGAACAGGGTATCTTGGAGACCCAGTACTTC. Its translation is CASSLEQGILETQYF.

Many counts were recorded for this clonotype. The gene calls are TRBV24-1 and TRBJ2-5; D is tentatively TRBD1 or TRBD2 (5 bases each). This CDR3 comprises 14 residues. Trimming shortened V by 4 bases and J by 4 bases, and 12 bases separated the two germline ends. Germline V gives CDR1 KGHDR, CDR2 SFDVKD. DNA for the CDR3: TGTGCCACCAGTGACCCGCGAGGGGCAGAGACCCAGTACTTC. It specifies CATSDPRGAETQYF.

This clonotype showed up just a few times. The V call is TRBV12-3 or TRBV12-4, the J call TRBJ2-7; TRBD2 aligns across 9 bases. This CDR3 region has 14 residues. The V gene end was trimmed by 4 bases and the J gene end by 2 bases; junction bases not matched to a gene: 3. The CDR3 DNA sequence: TGTGCCAGCAGTTCGGGACTAGCTACCTACGAGCAGTACGTC. Residues: CASSSGLATYEQYV.

This clonotype appeared many times. This sequence joins TRBV20-1 and TRBJ1-5; perhaps TRBD1 as D (6 bases). The CDR3 has 12 residues. V dropped 5 bases and J dropped 11 bases, with 16 bases sitting between them. CDR1 DFQATT and CDR2 SNEGSKA come from the germline V gene (reference sequence). The CDR3 sequence: CSAFRPGQTQHF. The CDR3 DNA is TGCAGTGCTTTTCGTCCGGGACAAACCCAGCATTTT.

This clonotype was seen repeatedly, ten times or more. The junction and the germline gene differ at one end; a read error may be behind it. J is TRBJ2-5 and V is TRBV20-1; 8 bases agree with TRBD1. CDR3 length: 13 residues. Per the germline V gene, CDR1 is DFQATT and CDR2 is SNEGSKA (reference sequence). CDR3 residues: CSAGDRGRETQYF. CDR3 in DNA: TGCAGTGCTGGAGACAGGGGACGAGAGACCCAGTACTTC.